Each of the 30 T cell receptor beta chains below was sequenced from the same sample in a study of shared clonotypes between healthy human individuals. TCRdb keeps only in-frame clones here, not all; method: immunoSEQ multiplex PCR. The sample yields about 2.1 million clones, 93% seen once. In the naive CD8 group, cells lacked CD45RO and were positively selected for CCR7, so terminally differentiated effector memory CD45RA+ cells were left out. Sequencing was performed on naive CD8+ T cells from PBMCs. The receptors come from a man between 18 and 29 years old in good health. Some clones in this sample may be carry-over from other donors' samples.

The chain combines TRBV11-2 with TRBJ2-2; D uncertain. V dropped 5 bases and J dropped 9 bases, with 16 bases sitting between them. Germline V gene lookup returns CDR1 SGHAT and CDR2 FQNNGV. The CDR3 is made up of 14 amino acids. The CDR3 DNA is TGTGCCAGCAGCCCAGCATCGTCCGTGAGGGAGCTGTTTTTT. Translation gives CASSPASSVRELFF.

This clone was seen just once. This chain's CDR3 is CASWRHKNTEAFF. CDR3 coding DNA: TGTGCCAGCTGGAGGCACAAGAACACTGAAGCTTTCTTT. This chain joins TRBV6-6 and TRBJ1-1; D is unclear. CDR3 length: 13 residues. CDR1 is MNHNY and CDR2 is SVGAGI in the germline V gene (reference sequence). V lost 8 bases to trimming and J lost 1 base, with 11 bases between them.

The chain recombines TRBV5-1 with TRBJ2-2, with 11 bases lining up with TRBD2. Germline CDR1 is SGHRS and CDR2 is YFSETQ. The V and J ends lost 2 bases and 6 bases, in that order; junction bases with no gene match: 3. The CDR3 contains 15 residues. CDR3 region: CASSFSGRAAGELFF. The CDR3 bases are TGCGCCAGCAGCTTTAGCGGGAGGGCCGCCGGGGAGCTGTTTTTT. Complete variable domain (other parts from reference TRBV5-1 and TRBJ2-2): KAGVTQTPRYLIKTRGQQVTLSCSPISGHRSVSWYQQTPGQGLQFLFEYFSETQRNKGNFPGRFSGRQFSNSRSEMNVSTLELGDSALYLCASSFSGRAAGELFFGEGSRLTVL.

CDR3 loop: CASSAETGGRFIYNEQFF. CDR3 coding DNA: TGTGCCAGTAGTGCCGAAACAGGGGGCCGTTTTATCTACAATGAGCAGTTCTTC. The V and J genes are TRBV19 and TRBJ2-1; 9 bases match TRBD1. The ends lost 5 bases at V and 3 bases at J; junction bases unmatched: 14. The CDR3 extends over 18 amino acids. Germline V lookup: CDR1 LNHDA, CDR2 SQIVND (reference sequence).

The chain joins TRBV5-1 to TRBJ2-3; TRBD2 might be the D (5 bases). Trimming stripped 0 bases from V and 2 bases from J, with 16 bases between. The CDR3 runs to 17 residues. In germline, CDR1 is SGHRS, CDR2 YFSETQ. CDR3 sequence: CASSLGLVGLPTDTQYF. As DNA, the CDR3 is TGCGCCAGCAGCTTGGGCCTAGTAGGACTCCCCACAGATACGCAGTATTTT.

The chain has TRBV29-1 and TRBJ2-7, with D perhaps given as TRBD1 or TRBD2 (5 bases each). This CDR3 contains 13 residues. Trimming removed 6 bases at V and 1 base at J, with 13 bases between. Per the germline V gene, CDR1 is SQVTM and CDR2 is ANQGSEA. CDR3 nucleotides: TGCAGCGTGATATCGGGACGGTCCTACGAGCAGTACTTC. This codes for CSVISGRSYEQYF.

The CDR3 DNA reads TGTGCCTGGAGTGTACCTAACATCGACTGGGAGGGTACCTACGAGCAGTACTTC. The encoded protein is CAWSVPNIDWEGTYEQYF. V usage is TRBV30 and J usage is TRBJ2-7; TRBD2 aligns across 7 bases. V shed 0 bases and J 2 bases; nucleotides not matched to a gene: 16. In germline, CDR1 is GTSNPN, CDR2 SVGIG (reference sequence). There are 18 residues in the CDR3.

The V call is TRBV6-1, the J call TRBJ2-7; 7 bases match TRBD1. J was trimmed by 2 bases and V by 2 bases; bases with no gene match: 6. The CDR3 sequence is 15 residues long. The germline gives CDR1 MNHNS, CDR2 SASEGT. The chain's CDR3 is CASSERQGVAYEQYF. DNA for the CDR3: TGTGCCAGCAGTGAAAGGCAGGGGGTAGCCTACGAGCAGTACTTC.

The genes are TRBV25-1 and TRBJ2-7; a weak D match, TRBD1 (5 bases). The V gene's germline CDR1 is MGHDK and CDR2 SYGVNS. There are 14 residues in the CDR3. Trimming cost V 8 bases and J 2 bases, with 16 bases left between them. This CDR3 reads CASGAGAGPYEQYF. CDR3 bases: TGTGCCAGCGGGGCTGGGGCAGGGCCCTACGAGCAGTACTTC.

This clone was observed once. The chain links TRBV13 to TRBJ2-3, with 8 bases aligning to TRBD2. Germline lookup yields CDR1 PRHDT and CDR2 FYEKMQ (reference sequence). The trim removed 1 base at V and 5 bases at J, leaving 14 bases unmatched. This CDR3 comprises 18 residues. The CDR3, as DNA: TGTGCCAGCAGCTTAGTTGCAACTAGCGGCCCAAAGGTAGATACGCAGTATTTT. Encoded protein: CASSLVATSGPKVDTQYF.

The V and J genes are TRBV4-2 and TRBJ2-1, with a weak D call TRBD2 (5 bases). The length of the CDR3 is 15 residues. Germline V gene data show CDR1 as LGHNA and CDR2 as YNFKEQ. V was pared by 4 bases and J by 0 bases, with 10 bases between. CDR3 nucleotide sequence: TGTGCCAGCAGCCTTAAGACTACCTCCTACAATGAGCAGTTCTTC. This sequence encodes CASSLKTTSYNEQFF.

The J gene is TRBJ2-7, the V gene TRBV2; D may be TRBD2 (5 bases). Germline loops: CDR1 SNHLY, CDR2 FYNNEI. The CDR3 consists of 13 residues. V was cut by 2 bases and J by 7 bases, with 12 bases left in between. The CDR3 DNA sequence: TGTGCCAGCAGTGAAAACGCCCGGGGAGAGCAGTACTTC. Encoded protein: CASSENARGEQYF.

The V call is TRBV5-4, the J call TRBJ2-2, with 8 bases lining up with TRBD1. Germline lookup yields CDR1 SGHNT and CDR2 YYREEE (reference sequence). This CDR3 comprises 16 residues. With V trimmed by 4 bases and J by 4 bases, 9 bases remained unmatched. The CDR3 protein is CASSLPQGAGTGELFF. The CDR3 DNA sequence: TGTGCCAGCAGCCTTCCGCAGGGGGCCGGCACCGGGGAGCTGTTTTTT.

The rearrangement links TRBV29-1 to TRBJ2-1, with D possibly matching TRBD1 (5 bases). The CDR3 is made up of 14 amino acids. Germline V lookup: CDR1 SQVTM, CDR2 ANQGSEA. V was trimmed by 4 bases and J by 4 bases, leaving 14 bases between them. CDR3 sequence (DNA): TGCAGCGTTGTACAGGTTCAGGAGTACAATGAGCAGTTCTTC. It yields the protein CSVVQVQEYNEQFF.

The chain joins TRBV7-9 to TRBJ1-4, with 7 positions matching TRBD1. V was pared by 1 base and J by 7 bases, with 6 bases of the junction left unmatched. Germline V gene data show CDR1 as SEHNR and CDR2 as FQNEAQ (reference sequence). The CDR3 runs 15 residues. CDR3 sequence: CASSLVPGGAEKLFF. DNA of the CDR3: TGTGCCAGCAGCTTAGTTCCAGGGGGAGCTGAAAAACTGTTTTTT.

In this sample, this clone turned up a few times. The same CDR3 can be traced to other DNA sequences in this sample. The V and J genes are TRBV27 and TRBJ1-4, with D unclear. The V end was cut by 3 bases, the J end by 7 bases, with 12 bases between. This CDR3 is 14 amino acids long. Looked up from germline, CDR1 is MNHEY and CDR2 is SMNVEV (reference sequence). The CDR3 loop is CASSLVGASEKLFF. CDR3 DNA: TGTGCCAGCAGTTTGGTGGGTGCAAGTGAAAAACTGTTTTTT.

The chain uses TRBV19 and TRBJ2-7; D not certain. The CDR3 totals 15 residues. Germline loops: CDR1 LNHDA, CDR2 SQIVND (reference sequence). With 3 bases removed from V and 1 base from J, the gap between germline ends came to 13 bases. CDR3 protein: CASSMGFGSSYEQYF. CDR3 DNA: TGTGCCAGTAGTATGGGGTTCGGTTCTTCCTACGAGCAGTACTTC.

This chain uses TRBV10-3 with TRBJ2-2; unclear D gene. Judging by the DNA end, TRBJ1-3 fits better; the J call may be wrong. Germline V gene lookup returns CDR1 ENHRY and CDR2 SYGVKD. This CDR3 spans 15 amino acids. The CDR3 DNA reads as TGTGCCATCAGTGTTGGTGTGGTCTCTGGAAACACCATATATTTT. It codes for CAISVGVVSGNTIYF.

The CDR3 here is CASSSERSSNQPQHF. DNA for the CDR3: TGTGCCAGCAGTTCTGAGAGGTCGAGCAATCAGCCCCAGCATTTT. The chain recombines TRBV6-5 with TRBJ1-5; unclear D gene. Germline V gene lookup returns CDR1 MNHEY and CDR2 SVGAGI. Deletions cut 4 bases from V and 1 base from J, with 11 bases between. The CDR3 is 15 residues long.

The chain combines TRBV15 with TRBJ1-5; the D gene is possibly TRBD1 (6 bases). This CDR3 is built from 15 residues. Germline V CDR1 and CDR2: LNHNV, YYDKDF (reference sequence). The ends were cut back, 5 bases at V and 0 bases at J, with 11 bases in the middle. CDR3 sequence reads: CATSWDTNSNQPQHF. The CDR3 nucleotides read TGTGCCACCAGCTGGGACACAAATAGCAATCAGCCCCAGCATTTT.

The gene calls are TRBV4-1 and TRBJ1-1, with D uncertain. The V end lost 4 bases, the J end lost 4 bases, and 13 bases lay between the germline ends. This CDR3 has 14 amino acids. The germline CDR1 and CDR2 sequences are MGHRA and YSYEKL. In DNA, the CDR3 is TGCGCCAGCAGCCCGGGGTCACTAAGCACTGAAGCTTTCTTT. Translated, it gives CASSPGSLSTEAFF.

Remarks on this clone: The sample contains more than one DNA sequence encoding this CDR3. The chain uses TRBV19 and TRBJ1-1; D ambiguous. Looked up from germline, CDR1 is LNHDA and CDR2 is SQIVND (reference sequence). The V and J ends lost 3 bases and 0 bases respectively, with 8 bases between them. This CDR3 has 14 amino acids. CDR3 sequence (DNA): TGTGCCAGTAGTATGGGCGGAATGAACACTGAAGCTTTCTTT. As protein: CASSMGGMNTEAFF. The variable domain in full, completed from reference TRBV19 and TRBJ1-1, reads DGGITQSPKYLFRKEGQNVTLSCEQNLNHDAMYWYRQDPGQGLRLIYYSQIVNDFQKGDIAEGYSVSREKKESFPLTVTSAQKNPTAFYLCASSMGGMNTEAFFGQGTRLTVV.

The CDR3 is CASSQEPPGTSGSYNEQFF. DNA for the CDR3: TGCGCCAGCAGCCAAGAGCCTCCCGGGACTAGCGGCTCCTACAATGAGCAGTTCTTC. The chain couples TRBV4-1 to TRBJ2-1, with 11 nucleotides matching TRBD2. This CDR3 has 19 amino acids. J gave up 0 bases and V 0 bases, and 7 bases lay outside the gene matches. Germline CDR1 is MGHRA and CDR2 is YSYEKL.

CDR3 amino acids: CASSKLGPYTGELFF. Written as DNA, the CDR3 is TGTGCCAGCAGCAAACTCGGGCCGTACACCGGGGAGCTGTTTTTT. The chain couples TRBV6-6 to TRBJ2-2; D gene uncertain. Per the germline V gene, CDR1 is MNHNY and CDR2 is SVGAGI (reference sequence). The ends were cut back, 6 bases at V and 3 bases at J, with 14 bases in the middle. The CDR3 is 15 residues long.

This rearrangement joins TRBV11-2 to TRBJ1-4, with D possibly matching TRBD1 (5 bases). This CDR3 has 14 amino acids. The germline gives CDR1 SGHAT, CDR2 FQNNGV. Trimming cost V 7 bases and J 3 bases, with 12 bases left between them. The DNA for the CDR3 is TGTGCCAGCAACCAGGCAGGGTCTAATGAAAAACTGTTTTTT. It translates to CASNQAGSNEKLFF.

V and J are TRBV28 and TRBJ1-5; 10 positions agree with TRBD1. V shed 5 bases and J 5 bases; nucleotides not matched to a gene: 3. CDR3 size: 14 residues. Germline V CDR1 and CDR2: MDHEN, SYDVKM. The CDR3 coding sequence is TGTGCCAGCAGTGTGGACAGGGGGGATCAGCCCCAGCATTTT. It is translated as CASSVDRGDQPQHF.

This clone has a single count. This chain connects TRBV4-3 to TRBJ2-7; a possible D gene is TRBD1 (5 bases). The ends were cut back, 0 bases at V and 0 bases at J, with 15 bases in the middle. The CDR3 runs to 17 residues. The germline gives CDR1 LGHNA, CDR2 YSLEER. The CDR3, as DNA: TGCGCCAGCAGCCAAGATGGTGAAGGGGCCAGCTCCTACGAGCAGTACTTC. Protein sequence: CASSQDGEGASSYEQYF.

The rearrangement uses TRBV28 and TRBJ2-3, with 8 positions matching TRBD2. The CDR3 loop spans 14 amino acids. Unmatched junction bases numbered 14, after V lost 4 bases and J lost 14 bases. Germline CDR1 is MDHEN and CDR2 is SYDVKM. The CDR3 spells CASSSRTSGARRYF. CDR3 DNA sequence: TGTGCCAGCAGTTCGAGAACTAGCGGAGCCAGGCGGTATTTT.

This clone was counted a single time. The chain joins TRBV19 to TRBJ2-1; 10 nucleotides align to TRBD2. J was trimmed by 7 bases and V by 3 bases; bases with no gene match: 6. The CDR3 covers 15 residues. Germline lookup yields CDR1 LNHDA and CDR2 SQIVND (reference sequence). The DNA of the CDR3 is TGTGCCAGTAGTATTGCACTAGCGGGATCAAATGAGCAGTTCTTC. Translated: CASSIALAGSNEQFF.

V is TRBV5-1 and J is TRBJ2-7, with D perhaps TRBD1 (7 bases). The CDR3 has 15 amino acids. Trimming stripped 4 bases from V and 1 base from J, with 15 bases between. Germline V gene sequence: CDR1 SGHRS, CDR2 YFSETQ. The CDR3 nucleotides are TGCGCCAGCAGCGCGGGACAGACGGAATCCTACGAGCAGTACTTC. Protein sequence: CASSAGQTESYEQYF.